Listed below are T cell receptor beta chains from one sample, sequenced in a study of tumor-infiltrating lymphocytes in primary liver carcinoma. A single record per CDR3 protein comes from TCRdb applying MiXCR to the multiplex PCR reads. Of fewer than 85,000 distinct CDR3 sequences listed, approximately 69% are singletons. Sequencing input: tumor-adjacent normal liver tissue. Source of these receptors: a man between 35 and 55 years old with primary liver carcinoma and hepatitis B virus infection. Each CDR3 is given with its conserved first and last residue. The D gene is left open where the match is weak. Some rows have no size entry. The others give once, few or many, or a class for an expanded clone.

V gene	D gene	clone size	J gene	CDR3 DNA	CDR3 protein
TRBV28	NA	many	TRBJ2-2	TGTGCCAGCAGTTTTGATTGGGGACATTCGAACACCGGGGAGCTGTTTTTT	CASSFDWGHSNTGELFF
TRBV5-6	NA	NA	TRBJ2-3	TGTGTCAGCAGCTTGGGTCGGGGGCGTCTGAACACGGATACGCAGTATTTT	CVSSLGRGRLNTDTQYF
TRBV7-2	NA	NA	TRBJ1-6	TGTGCCAGCAGCTCCCATACAGGGAGTAATTCGCCCCTCCACTTT	CASSSHTGSNSPLHF
TRBV10-3	NA	once	TRBJ2-2	TGTGCCACCGGCCGGGGCTGGGGTTCTTTTTCGGAGTCCGGGAAGCTGTTTTTT	CATGRGWGSFSESGKLFF
TRBV12-3/TRBV12-4	TRBD1	once	TRBJ1-6	TGCGCCAGCAGCTCCGGGACAGGGGATTCAGCCCTCCACTTT	CASSSGTGDSALHF
TRBV12-3/TRBV12-4	NA	few	TRBJ1-6	TGTGCCAGCTCATTGGGGAGGAATTCACCCCTCCACTTT	CASSLGRNSPLHF
TRBV6-1	NA	NA	TRBJ2-7	TGTGCCGGCAGAACCAGGATTCCCCCCTACGAGCAGTACTTC	CAGRTRIPPYEQYF
TRBV29-1	NA	many	TRBJ1-2	TGCAGCGTCGCACCTGACAACTCGGCAAACTATGGCTACACCTTC	CSVAPDNSANYGYTF
TRBV6-2/TRBV6-3	NA	NA	TRBJ1-5	TGTGCCAGCACCCTCGTGAAAGGGTATCAGCCCCAGCATTTT	CASTLVKGYQPQHF
TRBV6-2/TRBV6-3	TRBD2	NA	TRBJ2-3	TGTGCCTGCAGCTTCCTTCGACTAGCGGGAGCGGGGGCAGATATGCAGTATTTT	CACSFLRLAGAGADMQYF
TRBV12-3/TRBV12-4	TRBD1	NA	TRBJ2-7	TGTGCCAGCAGAGACAGGGGAGACTACGGGCAGTACTTC	CASRDRGDYGQYF
TRBV29-1	NA	NA	TRBJ2-5	TGCAGCGTCACTCTTGGGGGAGAGACCCGGTACTTC	CSVTLGGETRYF
TRBV7-9	TRBD2	many	TRBJ2-2	TGTGCCAGCAGCCCAGCGGGAGGTGGCTCTAACACCGGGGAGCTGTTTTTT	CASSPAGGGSNTGELFF
TRBV29-1	TRBD1	NA	TRBJ1-1	TGCAGCGCTTACGGATTTAACAGGGGTTCGTTGTTAGGCACTGAAGCTTTCTTT	CSAYGFNRGSLLGTEAFF
TRBV10-2	TRBD1	NA	TRBJ1-4	TGTGCCAGCAGTGACAGGGGCGTTAATGAAAAACTGTTTTTT	CASSDRGVNEKLFF